One sample yielded the 14 T cell receptor beta chains listed below, sequenced in a study of blood T cell repertoires in COVID-19. Data came from immunoSEQ multiplex PCR; TCRdb stores just in-frame clones and leaves some out. The sample contains around 210,000 clones, just under 85% of which appear only once. The sample taken for sequencing was peripheral blood. The receptors come from a man aged 60 to 69 with COVID-19, enrolled during active disease.

This clone was seen a handful of times. V and J are TRBV5-6 and TRBJ2-3, with D perhaps matching TRBD2 (6 bases). This CDR3 has 15 residues. With 0 bases removed from V and 4 bases from J, the gap between germline ends came to 12 bases. Germline CDR1 and CDR2: SGHDT and YYEEEE. The CDR3 region has the DNA TGTGCCAGCAGCTTGGGTCTAGCGCGTTCAGATACGCAGTATTTT. It is translated as CASSLGLARSDTQYF.

The chain couples TRBV28 to TRBJ2-7; tentative D call: TRBD2 (6 bases). This CDR3 is 17 amino acids long. V was shortened by 1 base and J by 2 bases, with 18 bases between the two germline ends. Germline values: CDR1 MDHEN, CDR2 SYDVKM. CDR3 loop: CASSLYGGFVVAYEQYF. The DNA for the CDR3 is TGTGCCAGCAGTTTATATGGGGGGTTTGTAGTGGCCTACGAGCAGTACTTC. Combining the CDR3 with reference TRBV28 and TRBJ2-7 gives the whole variable domain DVKVTQSSRYLVKRTGEKVFLECVQDMDHENMFWYRQDPGLGLRLIYFSYDVKMKEKGDIPEGYSVSREKKERFSLILESASTNQTSMYLCASSLYGGFVVAYEQYFGPGTRLTVT.

DNA for the CDR3: TGTGCCACCAGAACCCTAGCGAAGGAGACCCAGTACTTC. Residues: CATRTLAKETQYF. This sequence joins TRBV15 and TRBJ2-5; the D gene is possibly TRBD2 (6 bases). V dropped 6 bases and J dropped 5 bases, with 13 bases sitting between them. CDR1 is LNHNV and CDR2 is YYDKDF in the germline V gene (reference sequence). This CDR3 comprises 13 residues.

This clone showed up just a few times. The chain carries TRBV28 and TRBJ2-3, with D maybe TRBD1 (6 bases). Germline V CDR1 and CDR2: MDHEN, SYDVKM. The CDR3 runs to 12 residues. V lost 11 bases, J lost 0 bases, and 9 bases lay in between. CDR3 residues: CAVDSSTDTQYF. The CDR3 nucleotides are TGTGCCGTGGACAGTAGCACAGATACGCAGTATTTT.

This chain links TRBV6-5 with TRBJ2-5; tentative D call: TRBD2 (5 bases). Germline values: CDR1 MNHEY, CDR2 SVGAGI. The CDR3 has 14 residues. V lost 6 bases, J lost 5 bases, and 16 bases lay in between. The CDR3 protein is CASRLGRTGETQYF. CDR3 nucleotide sequence: TGTGCCAGCAGGCTCGGAAGGACTGGGGAGACCCAGTACTTC.

This sequence joins TRBV7-8 and TRBJ1-5; 7 bases fit TRBD1. The CDR3 totals 15 residues. The V gene end was trimmed by 5 bases and the J gene end by 3 bases; junction bases not matched to a gene: 7. Germline V CDR1 and CDR2: SGHVS, FQNEAQ. The DNA for the CDR3 is TGTGCCAGCAGCCCCCGGGACAGCCTCAATCAGCCCCAGCATTTT. Protein sequence: CASSPRDSLNQPQHF.

The chain links TRBV9 to TRBJ2-2; TRBD1 matches 10 bases. Germline assignment: CDR1 SGDLS and CDR2 YYNGEE. J gave up 6 bases and V 0 bases, and 2 bases lay outside the gene matches. The CDR3 contains 15 residues. CDR3 in DNA: TGTGCCAGCAGCGTAGACGGGACAGGGGCCGGGGAGCTGTTTTTT. This gives the protein CASSVDGTGAGELFF.

This rearrangement joins TRBV7-8 to TRBJ2-7, with 8 positions matching TRBD1. Germline V gene data show CDR1 as SGHVS and CDR2 as FQNEAQ. V gave up 3 bases and J gave up 2 bases; unmatched junction bases: 3. CDR3 length: 14 amino acids. In DNA form, the CDR3 reads TGTGCCAGCAGCTTGACAGGGGCCCCCTACGAGCAGTACTTC. Amino acid sequence: CASSLTGAPYEQYF.

The rearrangement uses TRBV9 and TRBJ2-3; D possibly corresponds to TRBD1 (5 bases). CDR3 length equals 15 residues. V gave up 2 bases and J gave up 0 bases, with 10 bases separating them. CDR1 is SGDLS and CDR2 is YYNGEE in the germline V gene. The CDR3 DNA reads as TGTGCCAGCAGCGTTGCAGGGCGAAGCACAGATACGCAGTATTTT. Translating gives CASSVAGRSTDTQYF.

The chain has TRBV27 and TRBJ1-2; possible D gene TRBD1, 5 bases. The V gene's germline CDR1 is MNHEY and CDR2 SMNVEV (reference sequence). CDR3 size: 10 residues. V was clipped by 8 bases and J by 8 bases, with 9 bases between them. In nucleotides, the CDR3 is TGTGCCAGCCTACCAGGGGGCTACACCTTC. This gives the protein CASLPGGYTF.

This clone has just one count. The CDR3 here is CASSRGTPAKNIQYF. CDR3 nucleotide sequence: TGTGCCAGCAGTAGGGGCACTCCAGCCAAAAACATTCAGTACTTC. V is TRBV2 and J is TRBJ2-4; possible D gene TRBD1, 5 bases. Germline V gene lookup returns CDR1 SNHLY and CDR2 FYNNEI. Trimming removed 5 bases at V and 0 bases at J, with 11 bases between. The length of the CDR3 is 15 residues.

The rearrangement links TRBV6-6 to TRBJ2-7; 10 positions match TRBD1. V shed 7 bases and J 2 bases; nucleotides not matched to a gene: 8. The CDR3 totals 15 residues. The germline gives CDR1 MNHNY, CDR2 SVGAGI (reference sequence). DNA for the CDR3: TGTGCCAGCACCCCCCGACAGGGGGCAGCCTACGAGCAGTACTTC. This translates into CASTPRQGAAYEQYF.

The chain uses TRBV27 and TRBJ2-1; 10 bases map to TRBD2. The germline gives CDR1 MNHEY, CDR2 SMNVEV (reference sequence). The CDR3 consists of 15 residues. Unmatched junction bases numbered 9, after V lost 6 bases and J lost 7 bases. CDR3 nucleotides: TGTGCCAGCAGACCCGGACTAGCGGAGCGGAATGAGCAGTTCTTC. This encodes CASRPGLAERNEQFF.

This chain uses TRBV7-9 with TRBJ2-1; D gene uncertain. Trimming removed 8 bases at V and 5 bases at J, with 7 bases between. The CDR3 runs to 11 residues. Germline V gene data show CDR1 as SEHNR and CDR2 as FQNEAQ (reference sequence). The CDR3 loop reads CASEADNEQFF. The CDR3 coding sequence is TGTGCCAGCGAGGCAGACAATGAGCAGTTCTTC. Looking up the rest from reference TRBV7-9 and TRBJ2-1 gives the full variable domain: DTGVSQNPRHKITKRGQNVTFRCDPISEHNRLYWYRQTLGQGPEFLTYFQNEAQLEKSRLLSDRFSAERPKGSFSTLEIQRTEQGDSAMYLCASEADNEQFFGPGTRLTVL.